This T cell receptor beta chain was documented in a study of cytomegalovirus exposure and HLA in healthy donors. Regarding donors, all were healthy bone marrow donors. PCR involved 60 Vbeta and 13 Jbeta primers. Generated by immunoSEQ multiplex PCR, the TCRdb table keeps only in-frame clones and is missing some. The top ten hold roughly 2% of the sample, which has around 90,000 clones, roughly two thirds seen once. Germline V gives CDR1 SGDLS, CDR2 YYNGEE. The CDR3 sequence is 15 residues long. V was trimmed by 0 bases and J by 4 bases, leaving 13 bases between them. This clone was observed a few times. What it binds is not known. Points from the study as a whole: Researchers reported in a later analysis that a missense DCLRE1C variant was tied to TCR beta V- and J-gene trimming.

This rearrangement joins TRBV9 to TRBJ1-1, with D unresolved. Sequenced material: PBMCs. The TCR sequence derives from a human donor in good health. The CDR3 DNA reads TGTGCCAGCAGCGTAGTAGCGGGCGGTCCCACTGAAGCTTTCTTT. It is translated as CASSVVAGGPTEAFF.